This T cell receptor beta chain was profiled in a study of cytomegalovirus exposure and HLA in healthy donors. Details on this clone: Its antigen is still unknown.

Whole-study results and caveats: CMV serostatus was the sole immune exposure information available.

The germline CDR1 and CDR2 sequences are SGHDN and FVKESK. V lost 3 bases, J lost 10 bases, and 15 bases lay in between. There are 13 residues in the CDR3. This PCR relied on a set of 60 Vbeta primers and 13 Jbeta primers. The repertoire was sequenced with immunoSEQ multiplex PCR; TCRdb's copy has only in-frame clones and lacks some. This table has 150,000 to 200,000 clones, about 75% appearing once. The rearrangement uses TRBV14 and TRBJ1-1, with D hard to call. The sequenced sample was PBMCs. This TCR was sampled from a female donor in good health and CMV-seronegative. The CDR3 loop reads CASSQVTPTGAFF. The CDR3, as DNA: TGTGCCAGCAGCCAGGTGACTCCTACCGGAGCTTTCTTT.